The clone carrying this T cell receptor (beta chain) was seen a handful of times. Its cognate antigen is unknown. As every portion of the isolated RNA was reverse transcribed, the sequencing read expressed TCRB transcripts. Naive, central memory and regulatory T cell samples averaged approximately 3.9 million immunoSEQ reads each. The repertoire was sequenced with immunoSEQ multiplex PCR; TCRdb's copy has only in-frame clones and lacks some. Of 250,000 to 350,000 clones detected, roughly an eighth appear once; the ten largest clones hold less than 0.02%. This record comes from a study of beta chain features in type 1 diabetes. Study at large: Across all samples, roughly 99 million sorted cells were examined. The study's findings and limits: Within each of all four CD4+ subsets, Type 1 diabetes patients had TCRB CDR3s that were moderately but significantly shorter. Sequencing of cDNA might inflate the share of cells that strongly express TCR. TCRB repertoires of naive, central memory and Treg cells appeared more similar among patients than among healthy donors.

Germline CDR1 is SEHNR and CDR2 is FQNEAQ (reference sequence). V gave up 0 bases and J gave up 10 bases, with 15 bases separating them. This CDR3 contains 14 residues. This rearrangement joins TRBV7-9 to TRBJ1-1, with D perhaps matching TRBD1 (5 bases). The clonotype originates from a man younger than 40 with type 1 diabetes. Source material: naive CD4+ T cells from blood. CDR3 DNA sequence: TGTGCCAGCAGCTTAGCTCGGGACGTGGGAGGAGCTTTCTTT. Residues: CASSLARDVGGAFF.